Sequencing of this T cell receptor (beta chain) was carried out in a study of T-cell reconstitution after alpha-beta-depleted transplantation in children. This clonotype came up a few times. Per germline, CDR1 SGHVS and CDR2 FQNEAQ. V lost 6 bases and J 0 bases, leaving 12 bases between the germline ends. The CDR3 length is 15 residues. This sample's TCRbeta library carried unique molecular identifier barcodes. TCRdb ran MiXCR on the PCR reads and lists one entry per CDR3 protein. The sample holds roughly 300,000 distinct CDR3 sequences, approximately 9.6% seen once. The receptor comes from a human donor who donated a stem cell graft to a child with SCID. The sample was PBMCs from the stem cell graft donor, taken from the stem cell graft. This rearrangement joins TRBV7-8 to TRBJ1-3, with D unresolved. DNA for the CDR3: TGTGCCAGCAGGGGCCAAGTCATCTCTGGAAACACCATATATTTT. It translates to CASRGQVISGNTIYF.